A single sample gave rise to the 7 T cell receptor beta chains below, sequenced in a study of cytomegalovirus exposure and HLA in healthy donors. Primers included in the PCR were 60 Vbeta and 13 Jbeta primers. Method: immunoSEQ multiplex PCR; TCRdb's copy keeps in-frame clones and lacks some. The sample lists under 150,000 clones; around 80% were seen once. The sample comprised PBMCs. These receptors all come from a boy aged 2 to 9 in good health and CMV-seronegative.

The genes are TRBV18 and TRBJ1-4; 8 bases map to TRBD1. The V gene end was trimmed by 5 bases and the J gene end by 8 bases; junction bases not matched to a gene: 13. CDR1 is KGHSH and CDR2 is LQKENI in the germline V gene. This CDR3 comprises 16 residues. The CDR3, as DNA: TGTGCCAGCTCAAGGACTCAGGACAGGGCCGGGGAAAAACTGTTTTTT. Translating gives CASSRTQDRAGEKLFF.

The chain recombines TRBV9 with TRBJ2-5, with TRBD2 matching 8 bases. The DNA end is more similar to TRBJ2-7, so the J call may be wrong. The CDR3 covers 15 residues. CDR1 and CDR2 from the germline V gene are SGDLS and YYNGEE. The CDR3 here is CASSDPFSGTYEQYF. In DNA form, the CDR3 reads TGTGCCAGCAGCGACCCATTTAGCGGGACCTACGAGCAGTACTTC.

J is TRBJ2-5 and V is TRBV11-2; possibly TRBD1 for D (6 bases). Trimming cost V 4 bases and J 4 bases, with 19 bases left between them. The CDR3 contains 16 residues. CDR1 and CDR2 from the germline V gene are SGHAT and FQNNGV. CDR3 DNA: TGTGCCAGCAGCTATTTCCGGACAGAAGGAGCAGAGACCCAGTACTTC. Its protein product is CASSYFRTEGAETQYF.

V and J are TRBV11-3 and TRBJ2-1, with D possibly being TRBD1 (6 bases). Per the germline V gene, CDR1 is SGHNT and CDR2 is YENEEA. This CDR3 is built from 17 residues. V gave up 5 bases and J gave up 5 bases, with 22 bases separating them. In DNA form, the CDR3 reads TGTGCCAGCAGCCGATCGCTCGGGCAGGGGATCGACAATGAGCAGTTCTTC. This translates into CASSRSLGQGIDNEQFF.

The chain has TRBV2 and TRBJ2-1; 7 positions agree with TRBD2. With V trimmed by 4 bases and J by 2 bases, 8 bases remained unmatched. The CDR3 is made up of 16 amino acids. The V gene's germline CDR1 is SNHLY and CDR2 FYNNEI. The CDR3 nucleotides read TGTGCCAGCAGTGTCGGGGCTAGCGGCACCTACAATGAGCAGTTCTTC. This codes for CASSVGASGTYNEQFF.

This clone was seen a single time. This rearrangement joins TRBV28 to TRBJ2-5; a weak D match, TRBD2 (5 bases). The J call may be mistaken, given a closer DNA end match to TRBJ2-7. In germline, CDR1 is MDHEN, CDR2 SYDVKM. This CDR3 is 14 amino acids long. The CDR3 spells CASLQLGVFYEQYF. The CDR3 DNA reads TGTGCCAGCCTGCAACTAGGAGTGTTCTACGAGCAGTACTTC.

The rearrangement uses TRBV7-9 and TRBJ1-1; D is unresolved. CDR1 and CDR2 from the germline V gene are SEHNR and FQNEAQ (reference sequence). Trimming stripped 3 bases from V and 11 bases from J, with 13 bases between. The CDR3 totals 12 residues. For the CDR3, the DNA is TGTGCCAGCAGCTTGCTTACGGAGGTTGCTTTCTTT. It codes for CASSLLTEVAFF. The full variable domain, in which reference TRBV7-9 and TRBJ1-1 provide the parts outside the CDR3, is DTGVSQNPRHKITKRGQNVTFRCDPISEHNRLYWYRQTLGQGPEFLTYFQNEAQLEKSRLLSDRFSAERPKGSFSTLEIQRTEQGDSAMYLCASSLLTEVAFFGQGTRLTVV.